This T cell receptor (beta chain) was found in a study of T cell repertoires in cytomegalovirus infection. This CDR3 comprises 13 residues. CDR1 and CDR2 from the germline V gene are MNHEY and SMNVEV (reference sequence). Trimming pared 4 bases from V and 2 bases from J, leaving 7 bases between. TCRdb independently ran MiXCR on the reads; one entry per CDR3 protein. The sample contains some 300,000 distinct CDR3 sequences, roughly 9.3% of which appear only once. The source of this sequence is a human donor in good health (CMV status not recorded). Some clones in this sample may be carry-over from other donors' samples. The chain couples TRBV27 to TRBJ2-3; D not certain. Input material: PBMCs. CDR3 sequence: CASSSSPTDTQYF. The DNA of the CDR3 is TGTGCCAGCAGTTCCAGCCCCACAGATACGCAGTATTTT.